This is a list of T cell receptor beta chains from one sample in a study of cytomegalovirus exposure and HLA in healthy donors. Measured with immunoSEQ multiplex PCR; TCRdb has only the in-frame clones, and not every one. The top ten clones hold 1.5% of a sample with over 100,000 clones, almost 80% of them seen once. Sequences were obtained from PBMCs. All receptors derive from a female donor in good health and CMV-seronegative. The CDR3 runs from the conserved cysteine through the conserved F or W. D genes are given only for firm matches. Clone size is stated in some rows and not others, as once, few, many or a class when expanded.

D gene,clone size,J gene,V gene,CDR3 DNA,CDR3 protein
TRBD1,-,TRBJ1-1,TRBV7-9,TGTGCCAGCAGCTTAGCTAAGGGACAGGGGAATATGAACACTGAAGCTTTCTTT,CASSLAKGQGNMNTEAFF
-,-,TRBJ1-2,TRBV5-5,TGTGCCAGCAGCTTGGCCGTGTTGGAGAACACCTTC,CASSLAVLENTF
-,-,TRBJ2-7,TRBV7-9,TGTGCCAGCAGCTTAGAAGGGGGACTAAGCTACGAGCAGTACTTC,CASSLEGGLSYEQYF
-,-,TRBJ1-2,TRBV20-1,TGCAGTGCTAGTATCACGGGGGGCCACACCTTC,CSASITGGHTF
TRBD2,-,TRBJ2-5,TRBV7-2,TGTGCCAGCAGCTCCTCGGGACTAGCGGGAGTGGAGACCCAGTACTTC,CASSSSGLAGVETQYF
TRBD1,-,TRBJ2-2,TRBV5-1,TGCGCCAGCAACCGTCAATCCGGGACAGTGAACACCGGGGAGCTGTTTTTT,CASNRQSGTVNTGELFF
TRBD1,-,TRBJ2-5,TRBV11-2,TGTGCCAGCAGCTCCGGACAGGGACAAGAGACCCAGTACTTC,CASSSGQGQETQYF
TRBD1,-,TRBJ2-5,TRBV30,TGTGCCTGGAGAGAGACAGGGGGGGAGACCCAGTACTTC,CAWRETGGETQYF
-,few,TRBJ1-2,TRBV6-5,TGTGCCAGCAGTGAACCGGGATCTTTCTATGGCTACACCTTC,CASSEPGSFYGYTF
-,-,TRBJ1-4,TRBV5-4,TGTGCCAGCAGCGCGGCTGGGCAGGGTAAGGAAAAACTGTTTTTT,CASSAAGQGKEKLFF
TRBD2,-,TRBJ2-3,TRBV9,TGTGCCAGCAGCAAGGGACTAGCGGGAGGCACAGATACGCAGTATTTT,CASSKGLAGGTDTQYF
TRBD1,-,TRBJ1-2,TRBV9,TGTGCCAGCAGCGTAGTGACAGGGGGCGGCCACACCTTC,CASSVVTGGGHTF
TRBD2,-,TRBJ2-7,TRBV27,TGTGCCAGTAAGACTAGCGGAGCCTACGAGCAGTACTTC,CASKTSGAYEQYF
-,few,TRBJ1-5,TRBV9,TGTGCCAGCAGCGTTCTATCACAGGGGCCCCAGCATTTT,CASSVLSQGPQHF
-,few,TRBJ1-1,TRBV6-5,TGTGCCAGCAGTTCCCCGAGAACGAACACTGAAGCTTTCTTT,CASSSPRTNTEAFF
-,-,TRBJ2-5,TRBV5-6,TGTGCCAGCAGCTTGAAGGGAGTAGGGACCCAGTACTTC,CASSLKGVGTQYF
-,-,TRBJ1-4,TRBV7-6,TGTGCCAGCAGCTTAATGAGTCATGAAAAACTGTTTTTT,CASSLMSHEKLFF
-,once,TRBJ1-1,TRBV4-1,TGCGCCAGCAGCCAAGATCTAAAGGCAGGTCGGGCTTTCTTT,CASSQDLKAGRAFF
-,-,TRBJ2-7,TRBV5-1,TGCGCCAGCAGCTTGTCTTCAGGGGAAGGTTACGAGCAGTACTTC,CASSLSSGEGYEQYF
-,-,TRBJ1-1,TRBV9,TGTGCCAGCAGCGTGGCAGACACTGAAGCTTTCTTT,CASSVADTEAFF
-,few,TRBJ2-3,TRBV4-1,TGCGCCAGCAGCCAAGATATGGCGGGGACAGATACGCAGTATTTT,CASSQDMAGTDTQYF
-,-,TRBJ1-2,TRBV4-1,TGCGCCAGCAGCCGAGGCGAGGGCTACACCTTC,CASSRGEGYTF
-,once,TRBJ1-1,TRBV6-1,TGTGCCAGCAGTGAAGCTTTCAAGGAGACTGAAGCTTTCTTT,CASSEAFKETEAFF
-,once,TRBJ1-1,TRBV29-1,TGCAGCGTTGAGAAGACAGATATAAGTGAAGCTTTCTTT,CSVEKTDISEAFF